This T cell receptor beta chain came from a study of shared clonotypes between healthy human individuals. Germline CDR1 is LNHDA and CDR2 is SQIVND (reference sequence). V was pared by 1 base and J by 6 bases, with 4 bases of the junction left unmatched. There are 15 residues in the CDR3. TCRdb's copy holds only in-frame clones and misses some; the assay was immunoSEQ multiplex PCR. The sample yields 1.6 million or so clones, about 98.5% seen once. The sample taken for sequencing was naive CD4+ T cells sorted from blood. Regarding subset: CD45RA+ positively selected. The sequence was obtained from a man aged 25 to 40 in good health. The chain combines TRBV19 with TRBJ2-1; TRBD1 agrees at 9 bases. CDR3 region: CASSIGGQGSNEQFF. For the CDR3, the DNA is TGTGCCAGTAGTATAGGCGGACAGGGGAGCAATGAGCAGTTCTTC.